Following are 2 T cell receptor beta chains from one sample sequenced in a study of blood T cells in healthy people across ages. A second PCR, run for about 6 to 11 cycles, used a sample-barcoded 5' primer plus a J-beta primer mix. TCRdb analysed the 5' RACE reads with MiXCR anew, one entry per CDR3 protein. The sample lists around 1.5 million distinct CDR3 sequences, 35% to 45% occurring once. Sequencing used blood. All receptors come from a woman younger than 30 in good health.

This clonotype showed up just once. This chain links TRBV18 with TRBJ2-3; unclear D gene. The germline CDR1 and CDR2 sequences are KGHSH and LQKENI. The CDR3 is 12 residues long. Between the trimmed V and J ends, which lost 3 bases and 8 bases, there was a span of 9 bases. CDR3 sequence reads: CASSPEWGTQYF. In DNA form, the CDR3 reads TGTGCCAGCTCACCTGAATGGGGTACGCAGTATTTT.

DNA of the CDR3: TGCGCCAGCAGCCAAGACAGGGACGTAGGCAATCAGCCCCAGCATTTT. It specifies CASSQDRDVGNQPQHF. The chain links TRBV4-3 to TRBJ1-5; D perhaps matches TRBD1 (5 bases). V lost 0 bases and J 2 bases, leaving 11 bases between the germline ends. CDR3 length equals 16 residues. Germline V gene data show CDR1 as LGHNA and CDR2 as YSLEER.